This T cell receptor (beta chain) was retrieved from a study of neurological immune-mediated disorders. General observations from the study: The study found no CDR3 amino acid sequences shared by expanded clones across subjects, suggesting private repertoires in all groups.

This clonotype occurred many times. What it recognizes is unknown. The V and J ends lost 4 bases and 5 bases, in that order; junction bases with no gene match: 13. Germline V CDR1 and CDR2: SGHTA, FQGNSA. The CDR3 contains 16 residues. The cDNA came from 5'RACE, which used 10-nucleotide random UMIs. Over 200 million TCR-beta sequences, together covering 15-18 subjects, were produced by every individual sequencing run that was carried out. MiXCR, run by TCRdb on the 5' RACE reads, gives a single entry per CDR3 protein. The sample lists nearly 45,000 distinct CDR3 sequences, roughly 21% occurring once. Regarding time point: technical triplicate 3. Source material was 2 million unsorted PBMCs, stored at -80 °C in RNAlater.

The specimen sequenced was PBMCs. This TCR came from a man aged 55 to 70 with HTLV-1-associated myelopathy (HAM/TSP). V is TRBV7-2 and J is TRBJ2-7, with 8 bases aligning to TRBD1. The CDR3 region is CASSYRLGQGPHEQYF. In nucleotides, the CDR3 is TGTGCCAGCAGCTATCGACTCGGACAGGGCCCACACGAGCAGTACTTC.